These 7 T cell receptor beta chains originate from one sample sequenced in a study of control samples from healthy donors and cancer patients. Repertoires were generated with immunoSEQ multiplex PCR, while TCRdb's copy carries only in-frame clones and drops some. The top ten clones hold roughly 13% of a sample with 90,000 to 140,000 clones, under 90% of them seen once. The sequenced sample consisted of blood. These receptors all stem from a woman in her forties or fifties in good health.

Concerning this clone itself: Within the sample, other DNA sequences also encode this same CDR3. V and J are TRBV12-3 or TRBV12-4 and TRBJ2-5, with unresolved D. V was trimmed by 7 bases and J by 0 bases, leaving 3 bases between them. The CDR3 covers 11 residues. CDR3 nucleotide sequence: TGTGCCAGCACCAACCAAGAGACCCAGTACTTC. This translates into CASTNQETQYF.

The chain couples TRBV7-8 to TRBJ2-1; 16 bases map to TRBD2. This CDR3 is built from 18 residues. Germline V gives CDR1 SGHVS, CDR2 FQNEAQ. The ends lost 4 bases at V and 6 bases at J; junction bases unmatched: 9. The CDR3 loop is CASSSGTSGRAGINEQFF. DNA for the CDR3: TGTGCCAGCAGCTCCGGGACTAGCGGGAGGGCGGGAATCAATGAGCAGTTCTTC.

This chain connects TRBV19 to TRBJ1-3; possible D gene TRBD1, 5 bases. With 5 bases removed from V and 0 bases from J, the gap between germline ends came to 14 bases. The CDR3 runs to 16 residues. Germline CDR1 and CDR2: LNHDA and SQIVND (reference sequence). The DNA for the CDR3 is TGTGCCAGTAGTCCCGGGGCAGGACTCTCTGGAAACACCATATATTTT. Translation: CASSPGAGLSGNTIYF.

The chain has TRBV24-1 and TRBJ1-3, with D perhaps matching TRBD1 (5 bases). V lost 4 bases and J 2 bases, leaving 11 bases between the germline ends. Germline CDR1 and CDR2: KGHDR and SFDVKD. This CDR3 contains 15 residues. CDR3 sequence (DNA): TGTGCCACCAGTGACGATGGGGGGGCTGGAAACACCATATATTTT. Its protein is CATSDDGGAGNTIYF.

The V gene is TRBV28, the J gene TRBJ1-4; TRBD1 matches at 8 bases. Germline lookup yields CDR1 MDHEN and CDR2 SYDVKM. V lost 6 bases and J lost 2; bases outside the gene matches: 11. This CDR3 spans 17 amino acids. The CDR3 region has the DNA TGTGCCAGCAGCTCAAACAGGGGGAAGGGGACTAATGAAAAACTGTTTTTT. Amino acid sequence: CASSSNRGKGTNEKLFF.

The rearrangement uses TRBV19 and TRBJ1-1; 11 bases line up with TRBD1. The CDR3 has 15 amino acids. The J segment lost 0 bases and the V segment lost 5 bases, leaving 2 bases of the junction unmatched. Per the germline V gene, CDR1 is LNHDA and CDR2 is SQIVND (reference sequence). The CDR3 spells CASSWTGGLNTEAFF. CDR3 sequence (DNA): TGTGCCAGTAGTTGGACAGGGGGCTTGAACACTGAAGCTTTCTTT.

The chain has TRBV7-8 and TRBJ1-1; D is unclear. Trimming left V 0 bases short and J 3 bases short, with 5 bases between. Germline CDR1 reads SGHVS; CDR2 reads FQNEAQ. This CDR3 comprises 13 residues. The CDR3 sequence: CASSLARYTEAFF. The CDR3 region has the DNA TGTGCCAGCAGCTTAGCGCGCTACACTGAAGCTTTCTTT. The variable domain in full, completed from reference TRBV7-8 and TRBJ1-1, reads GAGVSQSPRYKVAKRGQDVALRCDPISGHVSLFWYQQALGQGPEFLTYFQNEAQLDKSGLPSDRFFAERPEGSVSTLKIQRTQQEDSAVYLCASSLARYTEAFFGQGTRLTVV.